The next 27 T cell receptor beta chains were all read from a single sample in a study of CD8 T cells in ankylosing spondylitis. One entry per CDR3 protein, called by TCRdb with MiXCR from the 5' RACE reads. The sample lists some 120,000 distinct CDR3 sequences, around 13% occurring once. The sample taken for sequencing was blood, either unsorted or a sorted T cell fraction (not recorded which). The receptors here all came from a female donor with ankylosing spondylitis or in good health (not recorded which).

This clonotype was detected only a few times. This sequence joins TRBV5-1 and TRBJ2-1, with no clear D. CDR1 SGHRS and CDR2 YFSETQ come from the germline V gene. V lost 6 bases and J lost 0, with 16 bases in between. The CDR3 is 16 amino acids. This CDR3 is CASTLTFPSSYNEQFF. CDR3 DNA sequence: TGCGCCAGCACCCTGACATTCCCGAGCTCCTACAATGAGCAGTTCTTC.

This clonotype has ten or more counts. The chain uses TRBV9 and TRBJ2-7; D possibly matches TRBD1 or TRBD2 (5 bases each). The germline V and J ends were trimmed by 0 bases and 5 bases, with 12 bases remaining between them. CDR3 size: 14 residues. Germline CDR1 is SGDLS and CDR2 is YYNGEE. CDR3 sequence: CASSVGGRDHEQYF. CDR3 bases: TGTGCCAGCAGCGTAGGGGGCAGGGACCACGAGCAGTACTTC.

This clonotype was seen only a few times. CDR3 sequence (DNA): TGCAGTGCTAGAGATCCACAGAAGAACACTGAAGCTTTCTTT. This translates into CSARDPQKNTEAFF. This chain uses TRBV20-1 with TRBJ1-1; D not resolved. The CDR3 is made up of 14 amino acids. Germline CDR1 and CDR2: DFQATT and SNEGSKA (reference sequence). Trimming took 0 bases from V and 1 from J, leaving 9 bases between them.

The chain has TRBV28 and TRBJ2-2, with D perhaps matching TRBD1 (5 bases). Trimming cost V 4 bases and J 5 bases, with 14 bases left between them. The CDR3 extends over 15 amino acids. The germline V gene encodes CDR1 MDHEN and CDR2 SYDVKM. The CDR3 here is CASSSHQGITGELFF. CDR3 DNA: TGTGCCAGCAGTTCACACCAGGGAATTACCGGGGAGCTGTTTTTT. Variable domain in full (rest from reference TRBV28 and TRBJ2-2): DVKVTQSSRYLVKRTGEKVFLECVQDMDHENMFWYRQDPGLGLRLIYFSYDVKMKEKGDIPEGYSVSREKKERFSLILESASTNQTSMYLCASSSHQGITGELFFGEGSRLTVL.

There are a few counts of this clonotype. The V call is TRBV7-6, the J call TRBJ2-7; 14 nucleotides line up with TRBD2. CDR1 is SGHVS, CDR2 FNYEAQ, per germline. The junction had 5 bases not matched to a gene; V was cut back by 5 bases and J by 5 bases. The CDR3 has 15 amino acids. For the CDR3, the DNA is TGTGCCAGCAGCGGGACTAGCGGGAGTCGGGACGAGCAGTACTTC. As protein: CASSGTSGSRDEQYF.

This clonotype was counted once. V usage is TRBV30 and J usage is TRBJ1-5; possibly TRBD1 for D (5 bases). Germline values: CDR1 GTSNPN, CDR2 SVGIG (reference sequence). The CDR3 covers 17 residues. V lost 2 bases and J lost 0, with 17 bases in between. DNA of the CDR3: TGTGCCTGGAGTCCCCGGGACGGTGGGTATAGCAATCAGCCCCAGCATTTT. Its translation is CAWSPRDGGYSNQPQHF.

This clonotype was recorded many times. This chain joins TRBV5-1 and TRBJ2-1, with unresolved D. CDR1 SGHRS and CDR2 YFSETQ come from the germline V gene. The V end was cut by 2 bases, the J end by 8 bases, with 14 bases between. There are 14 residues in the CDR3. This CDR3 reads CASSFSPSQDEQFF. CDR3 nucleotide sequence: TGCGCCAGCAGCTTTTCGCCTAGTCAGGATGAGCAGTTCTTC.

At least ten counts were recorded for this clonotype. This sequence joins TRBV5-1 and TRBJ2-2; D is ambiguous. The CDR3 covers 13 residues. CDR1 and CDR2 from the germline V gene are SGHRS and YFSETQ. Trimming pared 5 bases from V and 7 bases from J, leaving 12 bases between. CDR3 residues: CASSYDSYGELFF. In nucleotides, the CDR3 is TGCGCCAGCAGTTACGACTCTTACGGGGAGCTGTTTTTT. The variable domain in full, completed from reference TRBV5-1 and TRBJ2-2, reads KAGVTQTPRYLIKTRGQQVTLSCSPISGHRSVSWYQQTPGQGLQFLFEYFSETQRNKGNFPGRFSGRQFSNSRSEMNVSTLELGDSALYLCASSYDSYGELFFGEGSRLTVL.

This clonotype has a handful of counts. The gene calls are TRBV15 and TRBJ2-2, with 8 bases fitting TRBD1. This CDR3 has 17 amino acids. V lost 0 bases and J lost 1; bases outside the gene matches: 4. Germline values: CDR1 LNHNV, CDR2 YYDKDF (reference sequence). CDR3 coding DNA: TGTGCCACCAGCAGAGACTCCGACAGGGGGAACACCGGGGAGCTGTTTTTT. It codes for CATSRDSDRGNTGELFF.

Ten or more counts support this clonotype. The chain couples TRBV5-1 to TRBJ1-1; D unclear. Germline V gives CDR1 SGHRS, CDR2 YFSETQ. The CDR3 runs to 14 residues. V was clipped by 2 bases and J by 5 bases, with 13 bases between them. The DNA for the CDR3 is TGCGCCAGCAGCTTCGCGGAGATAGATACTGAAGCTTTCTTT. This gives the protein CASSFAEIDTEAFF.

This chain links TRBV27 with TRBJ1-6; D is undetermined. This CDR3 is 15 amino acids long. The V end was cut by 0 bases, the J end by 10 bases, with 13 bases between. Looked up from germline, CDR1 is MNHEY and CDR2 is SMNVEV (reference sequence). Written as DNA, the CDR3 is TGTGCCAGCAGTTTATCGTCGGCCATGTCGTCACCCCTCCACTTT. Its translation is CASSLSSAMSSPLHF.

This clonotype showed up many times. This chain uses TRBV29-1 with TRBJ1-4; D is unresolved. The ends were cut back, 7 bases at V and 6 bases at J, with 15 bases in the middle. CDR1 and CDR2 (germline): SQVTM, ANQGSEA. The CDR3 sequence is 13 residues long. CDR3 in amino acids: CSAWGTGDEKLFF. CDR3 sequence (DNA): TGCAGCGCCTGGGGAACGGGTGATGAAAAACTGTTTTTT.

The table lists this clonotype with many counts. The chain combines TRBV20-1 with TRBJ2-1; 7 bases agree with TRBD1. The germline CDR1 and CDR2 sequences are DFQATT and SNEGSKA (reference sequence). Losses at the gene ends were 3 bases for V and 6 bases for J; bases not matched to a gene: 5. The CDR3 is 13 residues long. In nucleotides, the CDR3 is TGCAGTGCTAGTAAAACAGGGGCCAATGAGCAGTTCTTC. It codes for CSASKTGANEQFF.

This clonotype was observed a handful of times. The chain recombines TRBV4-1 with TRBJ2-4, with D maybe TRBD1 (6 bases). The CDR3 runs to 17 residues. V shed 1 base and J shed 2 bases, with 15 bases lying between them. Germline V gives CDR1 MGHRA, CDR2 YSYEKL. The CDR3 DNA follows: TGCGCCAGCAGCCAAGTAGGGACAAGTAGATCCAAAAACATTCAGTACTTC. The encoded protein is CASSQVGTSRSKNIQYF.

V and J are TRBV27 and TRBJ2-7; the match to TRBD1 covers 7 bases. Germline values: CDR1 MNHEY, CDR2 SMNVEV (reference sequence). After removal of 5 bases from V and 3 bases from J, the junction contained 7 bases not matched to a gene. CDR3 length: 14 residues. CDR3 nucleotides: TGTGCCAGCAGTCACGGACAGGTGGGCTACGAGCAGTACTTC. Translated: CASSHGQVGYEQYF.

The chain links TRBV20-1 to TRBJ2-7, with TRBD1 matching over 8 bases. This CDR3 has 14 residues. Germline CDR1 is DFQATT and CDR2 is SNEGSKA (reference sequence). With V trimmed by 3 bases and J by 2 bases, 6 bases remained unmatched. Here the CDR3 reads CSARDRERAYEQYF. DNA for the CDR3: TGCAGTGCTAGGGACAGGGAAAGAGCCTACGAGCAGTACTTC.

This clonotype was counted once. This sequence may be a read error, since a much larger clone differs from it by one base. This sequence joins TRBV7-2 and TRBJ2-2, with TRBD2 identical over 7 bases. Germline V gives CDR1 SGHTA, CDR2 FQGNSA. V lost 4 bases and J lost 0; bases outside the gene matches: 2. The CDR3 contains 15 residues. In nucleotides, the CDR3 is TGTGCCAGCAGCTCTACTAGCGCGAACACCGGGGAGCTGTTTTTT. Translated, it gives CASSSTSANTGELFF.

This clonotype was found a few times. The junction shows a germline mismatch at one end, possibly a read error. This chain links TRBV7-7 with TRBJ2-7, with 10 bases fitting TRBD2. The CDR3 spans 20 residues. From germline, CDR1 is SSHAT and CDR2 FNYEAQ (reference sequence). CDR3 sequence reads: CASSLNRTSGPGNLGYEQYF. CDR3 nucleotides: TGTGCTAGCAGCCTTAATCGGACTAGCGGCCCTGGGAACCTCGGCTACGAGCAGTACTTC.

The V and J genes are TRBV5-1 and TRBJ2-5; 10 bases are a match to TRBD2. V trimming: 2 bases; J trimming: 5 bases; junction bases outside the gene matches: 3. CDR1 SGHRS and CDR2 YFSETQ come from the germline V gene. This CDR3 is 14 amino acids long. The CDR3 DNA reads TGCGCCAGCAGCTTAACTAGCGGGGAGGAGACCCAGTACTTC. Translated, it gives CASSLTSGEETQYF.

The table lists this clonotype with a few counts. The V and J genes are TRBV7-9 and TRBJ2-7, with 7 bases that match TRBD2. This CDR3 is 14 amino acids long. Unmatched junction bases numbered 2, after V lost 1 base and J lost 2 bases. The V gene's germline CDR1 is SEHNR and CDR2 FQNEAQ (reference sequence). This CDR3 reads CASSLVAGAYEQYF. As DNA, the CDR3 is TGTGCCAGCAGCTTAGTGGCGGGAGCCTACGAGCAGTACTTC.

The genes are TRBV20-1 and TRBJ2-7; 7 bases are a match to TRBD1. CDR1 is DFQATT and CDR2 is SNEGSKA in the germline V gene (reference sequence). The CDR3 runs 17 residues. V gave up 4 bases and J gave up 2 bases; unmatched junction bases: 17. Here the CDR3 DNA reads TGCAGTGCTAAAGGACCGGGACAGACGGCGTTAACCTACGAGCAGTACTTC. Its translation is CSAKGPGQTALTYEQYF.

This sequence joins TRBV12-3 or TRBV12-4 and TRBJ2-3; TRBD2 agrees at 8 bases. CDR3 length: 14 residues. Trimming cost V 6 bases and J 7 bases; bases outside gene matches: 9. CDR3 DNA sequence: TGTGCCAGCAGGCTCGGGACTAGGGGGTATACGCAGTATTTT. This sequence encodes CASRLGTRGYTQYF.

This clonotype was recorded many times. The gene calls are TRBV20-1 and TRBJ2-2; D is perhaps TRBD2 (5 bases). Germline V gives CDR1 DFQATT, CDR2 SNEGSKA (reference sequence). This CDR3 spans 14 amino acids. The ends were cut back, 0 bases at V and 11 bases at J, with 16 bases in the middle. The CDR3 region has the DNA TGCAGTGCTAGAGATTATCCCTACTCTAGCGAGCTGTTTTTT. This gives the protein CSARDYPYSSELFF.

This clonotype was recorded many times. V and J are TRBV10-3 and TRBJ2-1; 13 nucleotides line up with TRBD2. Germline V gene lookup returns CDR1 ENHRY and CDR2 SYGVKD. The CDR3 is 17 amino acids. J gave up 8 bases and V 4 bases, and 11 bases lay outside the gene matches. The CDR3 is CAISVAWTSGRRDEQFF. CDR3 coding DNA: TGTGCCATCAGTGTCGCTTGGACTAGCGGGAGAAGGGATGAGCAGTTCTTC.

This clonotype was picked up a small number of times. V and J are TRBV29-1 and TRBJ2-7; 11 bases agree with TRBD1. With 6 bases clipped from V and 3 bases from J, the junction kept 4 bases outside the gene matches. CDR3 length equals 13 residues. CDR1 SQVTM and CDR2 ANQGSEA come from the germline V gene. This CDR3 reads CSVRGTGGYEQYF. DNA of the CDR3: TGCAGCGTGCGCGGGACAGGGGGCTACGAGCAGTACTTC.

This clonotype was seen ten or more times. The rearrangement links TRBV20-1 to TRBJ2-1; 11 nucleotides match TRBD2. Germline V gene lookup returns CDR1 DFQATT and CDR2 SNEGSKA (reference sequence). There are 17 residues in the CDR3. Trimming removed 4 bases from V and 0 bases from J; junction bases left unmatched: 8. The CDR3, as DNA: TGCAGTGCTAACCTAGCGGGGGGACCGAGCTCCTACAATGAGCAGTTCTTC. Its translation is CSANLAGGPSSYNEQFF.

The chain carries TRBV12-3 or TRBV12-4 and TRBJ1-1, with D hard to call. Trimming stripped 9 bases from V and 0 bases from J, with 17 bases between. There are 15 residues in the CDR3. The CDR3 nucleotides read TGTGCCAGTGGAGTCGGGGTAGATATGAACACTGAAGCTTTCTTT. Encoded protein: CASGVGVDMNTEAFF.